The sequence of this T cell receptor beta chain was determined in a study of Ad26.COV2.S vaccination and SARS-CoV-2 variants. Germline-derived CDR1 and CDR2 are SQVTM and ANQGSEA. The CDR3 loop spans 15 amino acids. Losses at the gene ends were 0 bases for V and 9 bases for J; bases not matched to a gene: 12. Notes on the study in general: Spike-specific TCR breadth in vaccine recipients exceeded that seen in placebo recipients. Vaccinated and placebo-treated recipients had similar non-spike TCR breadth. Reports say spike-specific CD8+ and CD4+ T cell responses covered substantial breadth after vaccination.

Measured with immunoSEQ multiplex PCR; TCRdb has only the in-frame clones, and not every one. The sample carries more than 150,000 clones, 87% recorded once. Notes on this clone: Its antigen is currently unknown.

The sequencing used peripheral blood, collected after recovery from COVID-19. This sequence originates from a human donor who had recovered from COVID-19. The chain uses TRBV29-1 and TRBJ1-1, with 8 bases that match TRBD1. The CDR3 reads CSVEDRRTGYPKAFF. DNA for the CDR3: TGCAGCGTTGAAGATCGGAGGACAGGGTACCCTAAAGCTTTCTTT.